A single sample gave rise to the 13 T cell receptor beta chains below, sequenced in a study of human T cells and chemical hapten exposure. Time point described: patch test 1, 2 weeks after DPC sensitization. Treatment given: therapeutic diphenylcyclopropenone sensitization with weekly scalp DPC. MiXCR, run by TCRdb on the RACE reads, gives a single entry per CDR3 protein. The data hold some 200,000 distinct CDR3 sequences, with around 20% observed a single time. This specimen consisted of whole blood, obtained in connection with sensitization to the hapten diphenylcyclopropenone (DPC). Receptors originate from a woman between 45 and 60 years old with alopecia areata. Some clones in this sample may be carry-over from other donors' samples.

This clonotype was seen more than once but under ten times. The chain uses TRBV5-1 and TRBJ1-1; perhaps TRBD1 as D (5 bases). This CDR3 has 14 residues. The germline V and J ends were trimmed by 4 bases and 4 bases, with 14 bases remaining between them. Germline lookup yields CDR1 SGHRS and CDR2 YFSETQ. For the CDR3, the DNA is TGCGCCAGCAGCGGCCAGGGTTTCAGCACTGAAGCTTTCTTT. It codes for CASSGQGFSTEAFF.

The chain uses TRBV7-8 and TRBJ2-1; TRBD2 aligns across 13 bases. The trim removed 1 base at V and 10 bases at J, leaving 7 bases unmatched. From germline, CDR1 is SGHVS and CDR2 FQNEAQ. The CDR3 has 16 residues. In nucleotides, the CDR3 is TGTGCCAGCAGCTTAGTTAGTGGACTAGCGGGAGAGGAGCAGTTCTTC. Its protein is CASSLVSGLAGEEQFF.

The V gene is TRBV10-2, the J gene TRBJ2-5; D is unclear. CDR1 and CDR2 (germline): WSHSY, SAAADI. The CDR3 runs 16 residues. V lost 2 bases to trimming and J lost 2 bases, with 15 bases between them. CDR3 region: CASSEAHRQTQETQYF. In DNA form, the CDR3 reads TGCGCCAGCAGTGAGGCCCATAGGCAGACTCAAGAGACCCAGTACTTC.

The CDR3 coding sequence is TGTGCCATCAGTGTAACTAGCGTCCCCGGGGCCAACGTCCTGACTTTC. This encodes CAISVTSVPGANVLTF. The gene calls are TRBV10-3 and TRBJ2-6; 7 nucleotides match TRBD2. The CDR3 covers 16 residues. Germline CDR1 ENHRY, CDR2 SYGVKD. The V and J ends lost 4 bases and 4 bases, in that order; junction bases with no gene match: 7.

This clonotype has only a few counts. V is TRBV4-2 and J is TRBJ2-7, with D possibly being TRBD1 (6 bases). Trimming removed 3 bases from V and 1 base from J, with 16 bases in between. Germline values: CDR1 LGHNA, CDR2 YNFKEQ. The CDR3 length is 16 residues. The CDR3 region is CASSQRSDRPSYEQYF. As DNA, the CDR3 is TGTGCCAGCAGCCAGAGGTCTGACAGGCCTTCCTACGAGCAGTACTTC.

The chain joins TRBV3-1 to TRBJ2-1, with 7 bases fitting TRBD2. CDR3 length: 17 amino acids. The J segment lost 0 bases and the V segment lost 4 bases, leaving 9 bases of the junction unmatched. Germline CDR1 LGHDT, CDR2 YNNKEL (reference sequence). DNA of the CDR3: TGTGCCAGCAGCCGCCCGGTAGCGGGTCTCTCCTACAATGAGCAGTTCTTC. Protein sequence: CASSRPVAGLSYNEQFF.

V is TRBV19 and J is TRBJ2-2; 9 nucleotides match TRBD2. The CDR3 runs 18 residues. Germline CDR1 and CDR2: LNHDA and SQIVND (reference sequence). After removal of 6 bases from V and 2 bases from J, the junction contained 13 bases not matched to a gene. The CDR3 sequence: CASSTMGSGSGNTGELFF. The CDR3 DNA reads as TGTGCCAGTAGCACCATGGGTAGCGGGAGCGGAAACACCGGGGAGCTGTTTTTT.

CDR3 region: CASRTDRGVNQPQHF. The DNA for the CDR3 is TGTGCCAGCAGGACCGACAGGGGGGTCAATCAGCCCCAGCATTTT. The chain uses TRBV6-5 and TRBJ1-5, with 9 bases aligning to TRBD1. Per the germline V gene, CDR1 is MNHEY and CDR2 is SVGAGI. Trimming at V came to 6 bases and at J to 3 bases, leaving 6 bases not matched to a gene. The CDR3 covers 15 residues.

The J gene is TRBJ2-1, the V gene TRBV6-2 or TRBV6-3; 16 positions match TRBD2. V lost 11 bases, J lost 8 bases, and 3 bases stayed unmatched. The CDR3 is made up of 13 amino acids. CDR1 and CDR2 (germline): MNHEY, SVGEGT. CDR3: CAAGTSGRDEQFF. The CDR3 DNA reads as TGTGCCGCAGGGACTAGCGGGAGGGATGAGCAGTTCTTC.

The chain has TRBV20-1 and TRBJ1-4, with 8 bases aligning to TRBD1. Germline assignment: CDR1 DFQATT and CDR2 SNEGSKA (reference sequence). With V trimmed by 6 bases and J by 5 bases, 8 bases remained unmatched. The CDR3 consists of 14 residues. The chain's CDR3 is CSAPTQGANEKLFF. The CDR3 region has the DNA TGCAGTGCCCCGACGCAGGGGGCGAATGAAAAACTGTTTTTT.

The V gene is TRBV7-9, the J gene TRBJ1-2; D is unresolved. CDR1 is SEHNR, CDR2 FQNEAQ, per germline (reference sequence). Trimming stripped 4 bases from V and 4 bases from J, with 13 bases between. CDR3 length equals 14 residues. The CDR3 sequence: CASSYGGQRYGYTF. The CDR3 DNA follows: TGTGCCAGCAGCTACGGTGGGCAGCGCTATGGCTACACCTTC.

J is TRBJ1-2 and V is TRBV20-1, with 12 bases that match TRBD1. The CDR3 is 14 residues long. The germline gives CDR1 DFQATT, CDR2 SNEGSKA (reference sequence). The ends lost 5 bases at V and 5 bases at J; junction bases unmatched: 6. The CDR3 bases are TGCAGTGCTCTACCGGGACAGGGGGCTTATGGCTACACCTTC. It yields the protein CSALPGQGAYGYTF.

This clonotype showed up just a few times. The gene calls are TRBV9 and TRBJ2-1; 12 bases line up with TRBD2. Germline values: CDR1 SGDLS, CDR2 YYNGEE. Trimming at V came to 4 bases and at J to 7 bases, leaving 6 bases not matched to a gene. The CDR3 runs to 15 residues. The CDR3 reads CASSLAGGPRNEQFF. The CDR3 nucleotides are TGTGCCAGCAGCCTAGCGGGAGGGCCGAGGAATGAGCAGTTCTTC.